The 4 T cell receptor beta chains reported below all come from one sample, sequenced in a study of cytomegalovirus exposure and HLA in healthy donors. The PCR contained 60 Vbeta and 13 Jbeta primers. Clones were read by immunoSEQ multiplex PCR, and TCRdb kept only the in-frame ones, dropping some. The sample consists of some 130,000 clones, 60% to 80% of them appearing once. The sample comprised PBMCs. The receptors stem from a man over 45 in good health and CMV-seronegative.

CDR3 protein: CASSRLGTGPMDATNEKLFF. The CDR3 nucleotides are TGTGCCAGCAGCAGACTCGGGACAGGGCCAATGGATGCAACTAATGAAAAACTGTTTTTT. The chain has TRBV21-1 and TRBJ1-4; no DNA check was done on the table's D call, TRBD1. TRBV21-1 is termed a pseudogene. The CDR3 has 20 residues.

The CDR3 nucleotides are TGTGCCAGTAGTAGACCCGACAGGGTCCACTCTGGAAACACCATATATTTT. Amino acid sequence: CASSRPDRVHSGNTIYF. This chain connects TRBV19 to TRBJ1-3; the match to TRBD1 covers 7 bases. The germline CDR1 and CDR2 sequences are LNHDA and SQIVND (reference sequence). V lost 4 bases and J lost 0; bases outside the gene matches: 9. This CDR3 spans 17 amino acids.

CDR3 in amino acids: CASSEEYSPLHF. The CDR3 region has the DNA TGTGCCAGCAGTGAGGAGTATTCACCCCTCCACTTT. V usage is TRBV2 and J usage is TRBJ1-6; D uncertain. The CDR3 covers 12 residues. V lost 3 bases and J 8 bases, leaving 5 bases between the germline ends. Per germline, CDR1 SNHLY and CDR2 FYNNEI.

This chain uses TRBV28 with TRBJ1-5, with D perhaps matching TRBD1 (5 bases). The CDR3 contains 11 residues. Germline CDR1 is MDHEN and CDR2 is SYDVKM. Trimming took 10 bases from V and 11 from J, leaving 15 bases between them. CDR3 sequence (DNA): TGTGCCACCGTCTCGGGGGGAGCCCAGCATTTT. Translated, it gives CATVSGGAQHF.